This T cell receptor beta chain was documented in a study of blood T cell repertoires in COVID-19. On the study more broadly: Spain, Italy and the United States supplied samples that represented acute and convalescent COVID-19. Sample material is recorded as cDNA or gDNA derived from T cells, B-cell-depleted T cells, or PBMCs.

This clone has just one count. Germline V gene data show CDR1 as SGDLS and CDR2 as YYNGEE. The CDR3 spans 15 residues. V lost 2 bases to trimming and J lost 4 bases; unmatched junction nucleotides: 4. How the authors handled the data: Reference gene primer amplification in the assay estimated nucleated cell counts. Sequencing used immunoSEQ multiplex PCR; TCRdb keeps in-frame clones, though not all of them. V and J calls plus clone size are reproduced from that table; the DNA served to infer D and trimming. In the table there are about 27,000 clones, approximately 92% of which are singletons. Input material: peripheral blood. The clonotype comes from a human donor in a cohort sampled during active COVID-19. The chain recombines TRBV9 with TRBJ2-2; TRBD2 aligns across 8 bases. The CDR3: CASSVGSGGTGELFF. CDR3 nucleotide sequence: TGTGCCAGCAGCGTCGGGAGCGGGGGCACCGGGGAGCTGTTTTTT.